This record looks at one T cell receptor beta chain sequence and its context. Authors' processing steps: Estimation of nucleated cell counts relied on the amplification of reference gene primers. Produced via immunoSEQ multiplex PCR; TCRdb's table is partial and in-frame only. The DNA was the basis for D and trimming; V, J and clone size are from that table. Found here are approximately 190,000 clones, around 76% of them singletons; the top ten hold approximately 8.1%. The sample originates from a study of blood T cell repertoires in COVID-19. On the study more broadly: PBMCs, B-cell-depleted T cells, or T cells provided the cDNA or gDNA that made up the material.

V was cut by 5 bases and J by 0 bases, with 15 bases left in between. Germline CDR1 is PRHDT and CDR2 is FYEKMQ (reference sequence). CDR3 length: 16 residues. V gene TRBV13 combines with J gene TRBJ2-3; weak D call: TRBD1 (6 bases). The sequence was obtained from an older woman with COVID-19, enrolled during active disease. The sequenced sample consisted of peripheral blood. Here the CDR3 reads CASSHRALGSTDTQYF. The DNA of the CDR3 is TGTGCCAGCAGCCACAGGGCCCTCGGCAGCACAGATACGCAGTATTTT.